Given below is one TCR beta chain in context. Its antigen remains unidentified. The entry originates in a study of CD8 T cells in ankylosing spondylitis. Broader study findings: Characteristic, it appeared, of ankylosing spondylitis blood was a TCR beta motif of eight or nine highly homologous variants. Peripheral blood held disease-linked clones only at relatively low frequency, and these were CD8+.

CDR3 length: 16 amino acids. Germline CDR1 LGHDT, CDR2 YNNKEL (reference sequence). Trimming shortened V by 1 base and J by 1 base, and 14 bases separated the two germline ends. Quantitative molecular-barcoded 5'-RACE generated the TCR beta libraries. TCRdb ran MiXCR on the 5' RACE reads and lists one entry per CDR3 protein. This sample carries about 220,000 distinct CDR3 sequences, about 7.3% of them seen once, and the ten largest clones take 14%. The J gene is TRBJ2-7, the V gene TRBV3-1; D may match TRBD1 or TRBD2 (6 bases each). The receptor comes from a male donor with ankylosing spondylitis. Sequencing was done on a sample of blood, either unsorted or a sorted T cell fraction (not recorded which). The CDR3 DNA sequence: TGTGCCAGCAGCCAAGGCCACAGGGAGGAGTCCTACGAGCAGTACTTC. It yields the protein CASSQGHREESYEQYF.